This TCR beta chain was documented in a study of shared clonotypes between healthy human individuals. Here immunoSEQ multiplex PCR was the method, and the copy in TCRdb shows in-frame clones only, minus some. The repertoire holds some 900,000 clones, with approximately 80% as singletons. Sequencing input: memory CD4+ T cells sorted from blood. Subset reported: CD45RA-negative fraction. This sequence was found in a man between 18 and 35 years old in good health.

CDR3 amino acids: CASSLKRGTDTQYF. CDR3 nucleotide sequence: TGCGCCAGCAGCCTAAAGAGGGGCACAGATACGCAGTATTTT. The rearrangement links TRBV4-3 to TRBJ2-3; TRBD2 is a possible D gene (5 bases). Trimming pared 4 bases from V and 1 base from J, leaving 9 bases between. This CDR3 contains 14 residues. Germline V lookup: CDR1 LGHNA, CDR2 YSLEER.